This T cell receptor beta chain appears in the sequencing data of a study of technical replicates of blood from several donors. The protocol was immunoSEQ multiplex PCR, while the TCRdb copy is restricted to in-frame clones and leaves out a portion. Of 65,000 to 80,000 clones listed, 95% to 98% were seen once; the top ten hold over 0.2%. Trimming left V 7 bases short and J 5 bases short, with 12 bases between. CDR1 is SGDLS, CDR2 YYNGEE, per germline. The CDR3 is made up of 13 amino acids. The sequenced sample consisted of T cells isolated from PBMCs. This chain uses TRBV9 with TRBJ2-2, with a tentative D call TRBD2 (5 bases). The sequence was collected from a human donor in good health. CDR3 nucleotide sequence: TGTGCCAGCGCTAAAAAGCGGACCGGGGAGCTGTTTTTT. This translates into CASAKKRTGELFF. Filled out from reference TRBV9 and TRBJ2-2, the complete variable domain reads DSGVTQTPKHLITATGQRVTLRCSPRSGDLSVYWYQQSLDQGLQFLIQYYNGEERAKGNILERFSAQQFPDLHSELNLSSLELGDSALYFCASAKKRTGELFFGEGSRLTVL.